This T cell receptor beta chain was profiled in a study of cytomegalovirus exposure and HLA in healthy donors (dated 2017 in TCRdb). For context, the study as a whole: In an earlier analysis of roughly 500 of the donors, about 270 Gb of sequence data and approximately 120 million unique TCR beta sequences from about 179 million T cells were reported. In the later analysis, no new phenotypic data were used to find candidate immune exposures; instead, reliance was placed on TCR beta sequences and their occurrence across donors. An early release covering about 600 HLA-typed donors comprised approximately 300 gigabases of sequencing data and tens of millions of unique TCR sequences. The number of typed donors differed by locus: 629-630 for A, B, C, DRB1 and DQB1; 500 to 550 for DQA1; about 600 for DPA1; and about 450 for DPB1. Both class I and class II loci were covered by HLA typing, at four-digit resolution. A later analysis re-examined previously published TCR beta repertoires from hundreds of donors and added high-resolution HLA genotyping to investigate patterns of TCR occurrence. The T cell repertoires of several hundred subjects were profiled by immunosequencing and related to cytomegalovirus serostatus. The study combined high-throughput TCR immunosequencing, statistical association of individual TCRs with disease status, and machine learning to predict cytomegalovirus infection status. The genetic ancestry cluster associated with self-reported Caucasian donors included approximately 85% of the roughly 400 genotyped donors. The study aimed to test whether signatures of past pathogen exposure could be identified by cataloging public T cell receptors. Donor age, sex, ethnicity and CMV serostatus were compiled together with the repertoire data. All discovery cohort repertoires had been generated on a single sequencing platform. To decide whether each TCR beta V gene segment behaved as functional or pseudogenic, an earlier analysis of fewer than 750 of the donors relied on high-throughput TCR beta sequencing. Several DR-DQ haplotypes were handled as single units for association and clustering, since linkage in the cohort was strong. Along with the approximately 650-subject first cohort, a separate validation cohort of over 90 different subjects was used. Across some 400 genotyped donors of the cohort, an average of roughly 200,000 unique TCR beta nucleotide sequences per donor were sequenced, and roughly a sixth of those sequences were non-productive. A later genetic analysis used genome-wide SNP genotypes for about 60% of the roughly 670 donors, treating that subset as a discovery cohort. The full study reports these points: A few of the identified cytomegalovirus-associated TCR beta chains were confirmed in vitro to be specific for cytomegalovirus antigens. In both the original and validation cohorts, the classifier was reported to diagnose cytomegalovirus status with high specificity and sensitivity. In a later genetic analysis, a missense DCLRE1C variant was associated with V-gene and J-gene trimming of TCR beta chains, and the association was replicated in an independent cohort. The only immune exposure information available for the cohort was CMV serostatus. Linkage disequilibrium might explain the correlated functional status among segregating V segments, but an unknown experimental factor could not be excluded. The cohort was sequenced for TCR beta chains only, and without alpha or paired-chain data the features that could be detected were limited. A group of highly shared sequence variants was considered likely to be a technical artifact of the sequencing pipeline. When HLA alleles, especially DR and DQ, strongly co-occurred, TCR associations were difficult to assign to individual alleles. A further reported finding was that TCR beta sequences accurately predicted the HLA-A and HLA-B alleles for most subjects in the first cohort. Most CMV-associated TCR beta chains appeared to be HLA-restricted in a later analysis, and the HLA associations seemed to be driven largely by CMV exposure. Compared with the roughly 720-donor mean, donors in an Asian-associated ancestry cluster had fewer N-insertions in productive TCRs, according to a later genetic analysis. Because HLA typing was unavailable for some donors at each locus, only the typed subset was used in association tests. In a later analysis, several top co-occurrence clusters were reported to appear linked to parvovirus B19, influenza, CMV and Epstein-Barr virus. Presence/absence analyses assumed roughly uniform sequencing depth across donors, an assumption that may not hold. At a false discovery rate of 0.05, a later analysis linked around 17,000 TCR beta sequences to specific HLA alleles. In an earlier analysis of more than 450 of the donors, most TCR beta V segments were observed in productive rearrangements about 87% or about 30% of the time, broadly matching IMGT annotations. Fewer than 20 rarely observed V segments, including chromosome 9 orphons, were excluded from the earlier analysis of about 610 of the donors because counts were too low. In the study, roughly 160 TCR beta chains were listed as associated with cytomegalovirus. In a later analysis, the rate of TCR association differed among HLA loci, with DRB1 alleles having the most associated TCRs and HLA-C alleles having the fewest. In a later analysis, HLA-associated TCR beta chains showed more clonal expansion and lower generation probabilities than non-associated chains that were equally common. According to the authors, the approach could potentially be generalized to other disease states and immunological phenotypes. Most TCR sequences were observed very rarely across donors, whereas some public TCRs were present in many individuals.

The cohort was made up of approximately 670 healthy bone marrow donors. Cohort members were all nominally healthy when sampled, although unrecorded immune exposures were likely present. The donor was CMV seropositive and belonged to the group of more than 250 seropositive cohort members. A peripheral blood sample was collected from each donor, and TCR beta sequencing was performed on peripheral blood mononuclear cells. Genomic DNA was extracted from the blood cell samples with the Qiagen DNeasy Blood Extraction Kit. Preparation of the library involved the immunoSEQ multiplex PCR assay. A mixture of 60 forward primers for TCR Vbeta segments and 13 reverse primers for TCR Jbeta segments was used in the multiplex PCR. The CDR3 region of rearranged TCR beta genes was amplified from genomic DNA with a multiplex PCR assay. The Illumina HiSeq System was used to sequence the amplified TCR beta libraries as 87-base-pair reads. The paper's data handling went like this. A later analysis tallied approximately 87 million unique TCR beta chains across the 550 to 850 repertoires, and about 12 million of those chains were shared by two or more donors. A nearest-neighbor algorithm error-corrected the raw reads and collapsed the reads into unique sequences, merging closely related sequences to remove PCR and sequencing errors. CDR3 sequences were aligned to IMGT reference sequences to assign V, D and J gene segments. For a sequence to be retained, a match of at least six nucleotides was required to both a V gene segment and a J gene segment. Rearrangements were classified as productive when the CDR3 lacked stop codons and remained in frame with V and J, and all other rearrangements were classified as non-productive. Following IMGT convention, CDR3 was defined as the stretch from the second conserved V-encoded cysteine to the conserved J-encoded phenylalanine. The earlier analysis of some 580 of the donors excluded any sequence lacking an unambiguous match to a single V gene segment. An earlier analysis of several hundred of the donors classified V segments as functional when productive rearrangements were above 56.7% and as segregating when the standard deviation between donors was above 5%. A statistical classification framework was developed to diagnose cytomegalovirus status using the catalog of TCR beta chain sequences. A later analysis assigned V and J genes by comparing TCR nucleotide sequences with IMGT/GENE-DB human TR gene sequences. The TCRdist pipeline was used in a later analysis to assign CDR3 sequences and most-parsimonious VDJ recombination scenarios. In a later analysis, each TCR beta chain was defined by its CDR3 amino acid sequence together with its V-gene family, and reads lacking a unique V-gene family were excluded. As a way to deal with suspected cross-contamination and a sequencing artifact, a later analysis dropped roughly 620 nucleotide sequences that were highly shared and had low generation probability. In a later analysis, a clonal expansion index for each public chain was calculated from normalized within-repertoire ranks of inferred template counts. In a later analysis, generation probabilities were computed with a VDJ recombination model fitted to out-of-frame rearrangements, and the resulting probabilities were checked against IGoR. A later analysis scored TCR-TCR, TCR-HLA and TCR-CMV co-occurrence with hypergeometric tests, applying a repertoire-size bias correction to TCR pairs. In a later analysis, false discovery rates were estimated by permuting HLA or CMV assignments 20 times. A later analysis grouped co-occurring TCRs with DBSCAN, adding TCRdist sequence similarity when clustering within HLA-allele-positive subsets. Repertoires with fewer than 30,000 or more than 120,000 public chains, plus five repertoires with anomalous nucleotide sharing, were excluded from co-occurrence clustering. The table was pulled from immuneACCESS by TCRdb, which kept in-frame rearrangements only. Such tables lose some clones; where checked, under half of the loss comes from unresolved V genes, and the rest has no known cause. Clonal size and the V and J genes are those of that table, whereas D and trimming came from the DNA. This sample holds 110,000 or so clones; 70% to 85% were observed only once. About 4.2% of the sample is taken by the ten largest.

Comments on this clone: Its antigen is still unknown. No much larger clone exists at a distance of one base, and base qualities are not known.

The sequenced material came from PBMCs. The source of this sequence is a woman aged 40-49 years in good health and CMV-seropositive.

The nucleotides read TGTGCCAGCAGCTTGGACAGGGGGGCGAACACCGGGGAGCTGTTTTTT. Translation gives CASSLDRGANTGELFF. The sequence links TRBV5-6 to TRBJ2-2, with TRBD1 matching 8 junction bases. V is cut back by 0 bases and J by 0 bases, with 1 base in the junction unmatched. Counted from cysteine to phenylalanine, this CDR3 has 16 amino acids. CDR3 DNA only is kept here, 48 bases in frame from base 1. According to the germline V gene, CDR1 reads SGHDT and CDR2 reads YYEEEE.